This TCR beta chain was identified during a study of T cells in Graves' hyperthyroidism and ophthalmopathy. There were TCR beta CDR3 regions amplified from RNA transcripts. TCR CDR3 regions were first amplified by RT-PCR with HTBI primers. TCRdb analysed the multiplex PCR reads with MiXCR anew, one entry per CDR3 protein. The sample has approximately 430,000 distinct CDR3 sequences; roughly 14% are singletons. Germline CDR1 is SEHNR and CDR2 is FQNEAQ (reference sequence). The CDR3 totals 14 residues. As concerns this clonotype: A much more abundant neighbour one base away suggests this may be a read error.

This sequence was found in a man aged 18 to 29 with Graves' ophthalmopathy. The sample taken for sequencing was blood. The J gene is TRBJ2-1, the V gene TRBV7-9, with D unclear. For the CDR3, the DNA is TGTGCCGGCAGCTTATTAGTATCAAGCAATGAGCAGTTCTTC. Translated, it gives CAGSLLVSSNEQFF.